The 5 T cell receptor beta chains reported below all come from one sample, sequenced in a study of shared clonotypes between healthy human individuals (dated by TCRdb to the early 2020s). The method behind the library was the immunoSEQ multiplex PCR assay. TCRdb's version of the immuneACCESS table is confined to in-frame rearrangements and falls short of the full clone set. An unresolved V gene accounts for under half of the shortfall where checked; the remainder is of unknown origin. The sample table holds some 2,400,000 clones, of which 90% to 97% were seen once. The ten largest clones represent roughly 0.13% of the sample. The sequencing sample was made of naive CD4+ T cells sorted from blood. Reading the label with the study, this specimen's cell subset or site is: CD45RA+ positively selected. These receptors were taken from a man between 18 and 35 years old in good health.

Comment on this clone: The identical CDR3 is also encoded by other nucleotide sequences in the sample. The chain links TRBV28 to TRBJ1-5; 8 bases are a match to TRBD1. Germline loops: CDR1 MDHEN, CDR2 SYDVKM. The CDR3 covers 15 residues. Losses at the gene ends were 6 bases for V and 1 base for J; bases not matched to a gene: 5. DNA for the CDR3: TGTGCCAGCAGCAGGACAGGGTCGAGCAATCAGCCCCAGCATTTT. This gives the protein CASSRTGSSNQPQHF.

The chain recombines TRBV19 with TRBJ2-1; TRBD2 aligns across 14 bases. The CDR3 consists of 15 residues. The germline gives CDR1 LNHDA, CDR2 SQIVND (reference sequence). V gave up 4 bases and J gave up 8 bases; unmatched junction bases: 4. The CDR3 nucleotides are TGTGCCAGTAGTAGCGGACTAGCGGGAGGCCATGAGCAGTTCTTC. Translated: CASSSGLAGGHEQFF.

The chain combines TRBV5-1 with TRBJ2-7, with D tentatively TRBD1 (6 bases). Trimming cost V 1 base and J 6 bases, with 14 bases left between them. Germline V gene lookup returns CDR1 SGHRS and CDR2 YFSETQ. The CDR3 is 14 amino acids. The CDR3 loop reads CASSLTGTTGEQYF. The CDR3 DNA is TGCGCCAGCAGCTTGACAGGGACCACGGGCGAGCAGTACTTC. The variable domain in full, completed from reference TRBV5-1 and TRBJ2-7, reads KAGVTQTPRYLIKTRGQQVTLSCSPISGHRSVSWYQQTPGQGLQFLFEYFSETQRNKGNFPGRFSGRQFSNSRSEMNVSTLELGDSALYLCASSLTGTTGEQYFGPGTRLTVT.

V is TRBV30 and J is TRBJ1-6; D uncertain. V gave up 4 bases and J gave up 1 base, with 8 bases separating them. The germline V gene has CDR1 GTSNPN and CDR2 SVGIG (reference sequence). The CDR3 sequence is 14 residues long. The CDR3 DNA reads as TGTGCCTGGAAGCTGGGGTCCTATAATTCACCCCTCCACTTT. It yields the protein CAWKLGSYNSPLHF.

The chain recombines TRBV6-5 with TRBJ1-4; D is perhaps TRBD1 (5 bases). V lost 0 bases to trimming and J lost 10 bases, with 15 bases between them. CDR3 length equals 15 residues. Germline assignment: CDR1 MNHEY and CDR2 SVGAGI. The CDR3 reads CASSYSRQGDGKLFF. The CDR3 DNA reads TGTGCCAGCAGTTACTCGAGGCAGGGAGATGGAAAACTGTTTTTT.